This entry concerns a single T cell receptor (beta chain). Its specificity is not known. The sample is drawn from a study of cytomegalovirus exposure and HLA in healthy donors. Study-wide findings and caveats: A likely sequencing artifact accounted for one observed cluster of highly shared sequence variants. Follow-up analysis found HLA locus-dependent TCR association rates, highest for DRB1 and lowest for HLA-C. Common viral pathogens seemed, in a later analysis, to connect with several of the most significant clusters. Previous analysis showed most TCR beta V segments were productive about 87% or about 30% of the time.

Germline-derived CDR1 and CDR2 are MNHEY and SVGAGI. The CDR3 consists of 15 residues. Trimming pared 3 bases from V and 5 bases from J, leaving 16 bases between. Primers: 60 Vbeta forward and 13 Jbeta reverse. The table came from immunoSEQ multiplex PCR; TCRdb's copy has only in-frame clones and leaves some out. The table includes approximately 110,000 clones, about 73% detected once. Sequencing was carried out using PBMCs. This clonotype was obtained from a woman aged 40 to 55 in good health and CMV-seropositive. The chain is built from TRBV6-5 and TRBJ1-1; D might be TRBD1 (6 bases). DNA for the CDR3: TGTGCCAGCAGTTATTCCAGGGGTTCATGGACTGAAGCTTTCTTT. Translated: CASSYSRGSWTEAFF.